A single sample gave rise to the 4 T cell receptor beta chains below, sequenced in a study of regulatory T cells in long-lasting Graves disease. iRepertoire HTBI primers and Arm-PCR of CDR3 regions built TCR beta libraries. TCRdb redid the calling of the multiplex PCR reads with MiXCR, one entry per CDR3 protein. The table includes some 450,000 distinct CDR3 sequences, 23% detected once. Time point specified: persistent/refractory GD, antithyroid drugs over 5 years with positive TRAb. The authors made the TCR library using RNA they extracted from PBMCs. Sequenced material: peripheral blood mononuclear cells (PBMCs), taken when the disease was refractory, from a patient treated with antithyroid drugs. These receptor sequences come from a female donor with Graves disease.

The chain employs TRBV30 and TRBJ1-1; D unclear. V was pared by 5 bases and J by 5 bases, with 18 bases between. This CDR3 is built from 14 residues. The germline V gene has CDR1 GTSNPN and CDR2 SVGIG (reference sequence). The CDR3 reads CAWGAPSPRTEAFF. CDR3 nucleotides: TGTGCCTGGGGAGCCCCGAGCCCGAGAACTGAAGCTTTCTTT.

A word on this clonotype: With only one base between it and a far larger clone, this is likely a read error. The chain carries TRBV2 and TRBJ1-4, with D tentatively TRBD1 (6 bases). The germline V gene encodes CDR1 SNHLY and CDR2 FYNNEI. CDR3 length: 13 residues. V was pared by 7 bases and J by 8 bases, with 14 bases between. CDR3 DNA sequence: TGTGCCAGCACAGGGGCTATCGTCGAAAAACTGTTTTTT. Protein: CASTGAIVEKLFF.

The rearrangement uses TRBV6-1 and TRBJ2-7; tentatively, D is TRBD2 (6 bases). V lost 8 bases, J lost 3 bases, and 17 bases lay in between. The germline V gene encodes CDR1 MNHNS and CDR2 SASEGT. The CDR3 has 14 residues. The DNA of the CDR3 is TGTGCCAGCTTCCCGGGGGTATGGGGCTACGAGCAGTACTTC. It translates to CASFPGVWGYEQYF.

This clonotype was seen repeatedly, ten times or more. This rearrangement joins TRBV6-1 to TRBJ2-7, with 10 bases identical to TRBD1. Germline CDR1 MNHNS, CDR2 SASEGT. This CDR3 is 16 amino acids long. The V segment lost 1 base and the J segment 6 bases; nucleotides outside the gene matches: 9. The CDR3 loop is CASSEVGTGAIGEQYF. CDR3 bases: TGTGCCAGCAGTGAAGTTGGGACAGGGGCAATCGGCGAGCAGTACTTC.